Sequencing of this T cell receptor (beta chain) was carried out in a study of blood T cell repertoires in COVID-19 (dated by TCRdb to the early 2020s). Background for the entire study: Collaborator samples came from the United States, Italy and Spain and covered acute and convalescent phases of COVID-19. The prospective study material was composed of cDNA or gDNA derived from T cells, B-cell-depleted T cells, or PBMCs. Subjects who had been exposed to COVID-19, were actively infected with it, or had recovered from it provided the deeply sampled blood TCRbeta repertoires that made up the dataset. The repertoires were released in a freely available public database intended as a resource for research on the immune response to SARS-CoV-2. Samples were obtained from the ongoing ImmuneRACE study (first 160 participants) and from approximately 1,200 subjects provided by 6 global collaborators. The sample metadata nearly always contained a de-identified subject ID, COVID-19 status, age in years and sex. Where available, HLA class I and class II types were obtained from metadata supplied by the sample provider rather than from assay-based typing. What the study reported, not specific to this receptor: The amount of clinical and demographic metadata varied by source and participant and was provided uncurated.

On this clone: Its antigen specificity is not known. There are no base qualities to consult, and no much larger clone falls within one base.

Enrolling through a virtual design, the prospective study's participants ranged in age from about 18 to 100 years and lived across approximately 25 United States geographic areas. To assign participants to cohorts, the prospective study relied on clinical history that participants themselves reported in a screening survey and a study questionnaire. For ImmuneRACE Cohort 3, a participant was defined as recovered based on two consecutive negative NP/OP PCR tests, clearance by a healthcare professional, or resolution of symptoms. Mobile phlebotomists in the prospective study collected whole blood, serum and a nasopharyngeal or oropharyngeal swab from every participant. Over a roughly 2-month period, participants in the prospective study had the option of providing additional blood draws and questionnaires. Prospective study blood samples were shipped either frozen or at room temperature before DNA extraction.

The CDR3 runs 19 amino acids, cysteine and phenylalanine included. Of the read, only the CDR3 DNA is kept; its 57 bases are in frame from base 1. The germline V gene supplies CDR1 KGHDR and CDR2 SFDVKD. Germline trimming amounts to 2 bases on V and 1 base on J, with 6 as the count of junction bases outside the gene matches. TCRbeta CDR3 regions were amplified from genomic DNA by means of the immunoSEQ Assay, a bias-controlled multiplex PCR. Regarding the original processing steps: Within the assay, amplification of reference gene primers was used to estimate how many nucleated cells each sample contained. To quantify the absolute abundance of each unique TCRbeta CDR3 rearrangement, sequence reads were collapsed and filtered. For each sample, productive Simpson clonality was calculated by taking the square root of Simpson's diversity index across productive rearrangements. Held by TCRdb, this immuneACCESS table contains in-frame sequences only and omits some clones. Under half of the omission traces to an unresolved V gene where checked; the cause of the rest is unknown. Clonal size and the V and J genes are those of that table, whereas D and trimming came from the DNA. Here the sample has fewer than 350,000 clones; 87% occur a single time. Of the sample, roughly 6.3% falls within the top ten clones.

This receptor was identified in a woman between 40 and 55 years old who had recovered from COVID-19. The specimen sequenced was PBMCs or T cells enriched from blood (not recorded which). The V and J segments used are TRBV24-1 and TRBJ2-1, with TRBD2 identical over 14 junction bases. The CDR3 is CATSDSPGLAGASYNEQFF. The nucleotide sequence reads TGTGCCACCAGTGATTCCCCGGGACTAGCGGGAGCATCCTACAATGAGCAGTTCTTC.